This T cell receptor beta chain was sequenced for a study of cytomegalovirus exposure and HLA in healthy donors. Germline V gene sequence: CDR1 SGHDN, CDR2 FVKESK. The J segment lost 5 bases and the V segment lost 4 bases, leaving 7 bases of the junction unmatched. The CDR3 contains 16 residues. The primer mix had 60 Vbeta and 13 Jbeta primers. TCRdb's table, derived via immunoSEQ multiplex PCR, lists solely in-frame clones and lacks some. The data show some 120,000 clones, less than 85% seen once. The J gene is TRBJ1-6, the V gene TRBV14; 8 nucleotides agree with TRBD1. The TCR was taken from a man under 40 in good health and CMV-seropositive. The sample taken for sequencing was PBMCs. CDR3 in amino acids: CASSPRGQGHNSPLHF. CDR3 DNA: TGTGCCAGCAGCCCTCGAGGACAGGGACATAATTCACCCCTCCACTTT.